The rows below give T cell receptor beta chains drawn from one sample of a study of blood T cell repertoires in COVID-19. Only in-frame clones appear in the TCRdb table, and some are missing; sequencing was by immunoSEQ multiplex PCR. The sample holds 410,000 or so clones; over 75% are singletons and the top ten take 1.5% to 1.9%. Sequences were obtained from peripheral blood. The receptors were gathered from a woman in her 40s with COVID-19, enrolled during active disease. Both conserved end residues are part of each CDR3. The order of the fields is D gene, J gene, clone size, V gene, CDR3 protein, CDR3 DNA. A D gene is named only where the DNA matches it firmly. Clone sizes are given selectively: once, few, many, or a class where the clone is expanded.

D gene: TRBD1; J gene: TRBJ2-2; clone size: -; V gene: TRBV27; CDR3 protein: CASSLQGVANTGELFF; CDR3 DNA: TGTGCCAGCAGCCTACAGGGGGTAGCGAACACCGGGGAGCTGTTTTTT
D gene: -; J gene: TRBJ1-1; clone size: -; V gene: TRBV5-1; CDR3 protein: CASSLEGGWTEAFF; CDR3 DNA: TGCGCCAGCAGCTTGGAGGGAGGATGGACTGAAGCTTTCTTT
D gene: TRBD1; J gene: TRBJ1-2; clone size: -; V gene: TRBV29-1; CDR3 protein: CSVEGTRDRAGYGYTF; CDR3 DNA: TGCAGCGTTGAAGGGACTAGGGACAGGGCAGGCTATGGCTACACCTTC
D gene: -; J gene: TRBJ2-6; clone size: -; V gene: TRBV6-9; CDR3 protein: CASSSRSGVVSGANVLTF; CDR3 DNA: TGTGCCAGCAGTTCGCGTTCAGGGGTAGTATCAGGGGCCAACGTCCTGACTTTC
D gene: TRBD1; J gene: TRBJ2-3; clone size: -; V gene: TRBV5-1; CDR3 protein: CASTPGTGLGDTQYF; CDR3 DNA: TGCGCCAGCACCCCCGGGACAGGGTTGGGAGATACGCAGTATTTT
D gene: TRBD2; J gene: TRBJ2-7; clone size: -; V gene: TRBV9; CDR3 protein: CASSRGRGPYEQYF; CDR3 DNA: TGTGCCAGCAGTCGCGGGAGGGGGCCATACGAGCAGTACTTC
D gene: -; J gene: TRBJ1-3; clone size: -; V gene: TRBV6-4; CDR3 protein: CASSTEAGNTIYF; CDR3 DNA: TGTGCCAGCAGTACTGAAGCTGGAAACACCATATATTTT
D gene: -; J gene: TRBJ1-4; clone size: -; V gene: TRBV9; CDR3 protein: CASSPWKGDEKLFF; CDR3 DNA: TGTGCCAGCAGCCCCTGGAAAGGGGATGAAAAACTGTTTTTT
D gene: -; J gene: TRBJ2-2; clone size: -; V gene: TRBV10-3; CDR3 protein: CAISVTGELFF; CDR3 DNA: TGTGCCATCAGTGTAACCGGGGAGCTGTTTTTT
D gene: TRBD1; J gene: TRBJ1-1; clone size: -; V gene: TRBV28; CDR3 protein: CASSDNRGLGTEAFF; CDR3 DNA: TGTGCCAGCAGTGACAACAGGGGGCTGGGGACTGAAGCTTTCTTT
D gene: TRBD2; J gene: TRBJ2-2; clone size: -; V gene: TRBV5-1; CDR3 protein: CASSLRTSGRSGTGELFF; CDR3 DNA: TGCGCCAGCAGCTTGAGGACTAGCGGGAGATCGGGCACCGGGGAGCTGTTTTTT
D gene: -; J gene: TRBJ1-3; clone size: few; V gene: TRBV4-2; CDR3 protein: CASSQDRAARDTIYF; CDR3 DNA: TGTGCCAGCAGCCAAGATCGGGCAGCCAGGGACACCATATATTTT
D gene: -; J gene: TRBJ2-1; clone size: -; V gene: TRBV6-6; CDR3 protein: CASGPTDSSYNEQFF; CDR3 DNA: TGTGCCAGCGGGCCTACGGACAGCTCCTACAATGAGCAGTTCTTC
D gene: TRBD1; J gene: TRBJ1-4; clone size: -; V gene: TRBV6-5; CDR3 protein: CASTGGNNEKLFF; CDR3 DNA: TGTGCCAGTACAGGGGGGAACAATGAAAAACTGTTTTTT
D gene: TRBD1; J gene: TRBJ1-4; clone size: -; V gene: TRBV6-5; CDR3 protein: CASTSRGAEEKLFF; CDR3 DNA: TGTGCCAGCACCTCCAGGGGGGCAGAAGAAAAACTGTTTTTT
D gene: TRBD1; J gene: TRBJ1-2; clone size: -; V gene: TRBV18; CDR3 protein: CASSPNRGDYGYTF; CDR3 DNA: TGTGCCAGCTCACCGAACAGGGGGGACTATGGCTACACCTTC
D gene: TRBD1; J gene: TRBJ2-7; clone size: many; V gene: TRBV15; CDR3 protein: CATSREDRGPYEQYF; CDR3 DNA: TGTGCCACCAGCAGAGAGGACAGGGGTCCCTACGAGCAGTACTTC
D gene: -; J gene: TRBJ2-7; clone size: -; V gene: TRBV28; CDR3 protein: CASSLSSVGEQYF; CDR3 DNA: TGTGCCAGCAGTTTATCTAGCGTGGGCGAGCAGTACTTC
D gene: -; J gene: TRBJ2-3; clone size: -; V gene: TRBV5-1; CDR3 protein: CASSTTDTQYF; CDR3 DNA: TGCGCCAGCAGCACTACCGATACGCAGTATTTT
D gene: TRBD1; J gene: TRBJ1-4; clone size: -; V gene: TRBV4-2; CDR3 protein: CASSQDSGQGKGEKLFF; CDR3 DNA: TGTGCCAGCAGCCAAGATAGCGGACAGGGGAAGGGTGAAAAACTGTTTTTT
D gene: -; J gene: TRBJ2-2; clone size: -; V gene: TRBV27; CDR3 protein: CASRRTVANTGELFF; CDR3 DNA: TGTGCCAGCAGACGGACAGTCGCGAACACCGGGGAGCTGTTTTTT
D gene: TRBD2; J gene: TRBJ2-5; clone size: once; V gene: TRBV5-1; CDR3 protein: CASSQLTSGRTETQYF; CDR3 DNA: TGCGCCAGCAGCCAGCTGACTAGCGGGAGGACAGAGACCCAGTACTTC
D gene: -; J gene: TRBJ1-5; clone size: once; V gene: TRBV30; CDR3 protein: CAWSVGGVNQPQHF; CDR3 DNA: TGTGCCTGGAGTGTCGGGGGAGTCAATCAGCCCCAGCATTTT
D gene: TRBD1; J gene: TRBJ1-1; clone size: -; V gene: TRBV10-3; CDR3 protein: CAISESAGGWFADTEAFF; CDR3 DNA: TGTGCCATCAGTGAGTCGGCAGGGGGCTGGTTTGCGGACACTGAAGCTTTCTTT
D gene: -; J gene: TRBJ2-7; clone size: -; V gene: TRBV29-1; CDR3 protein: CSVEVLEGGEQYF; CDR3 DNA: TGCAGCGTTGAAGTTCTCGAGGGCGGCGAGCAGTACTTC